Here is one T cell receptor (beta chain) with its context. This sample was included in a study of T cell changes during pregnancy in multiple sclerosis. V lost 6 bases, J lost 9 bases, and 9 bases stayed unmatched. The CDR3 contains 13 residues. Germline CDR1 MDHEN, CDR2 SYDVKM. TCRdb's table, derived via immunoSEQ multiplex PCR, lists solely in-frame clones and lacks some. The sample has around 50,000 clones, nearly 95% seen once. The chain has TRBV28 and TRBJ1-2, with 8 bases identical to TRBD1. This receptor was identified in a female donor in good health, enrolled as a control in a pregnancy study. The sample here was CD4+ T cells from peripheral blood mononuclear cells, taken after pregnancy. The CDR3 nucleotides are TGTGCCAGCAGGGAGGACAGGGCGGGGAGCTACACCTTC. Its protein product is CASREDRAGSYTF.